This T cell receptor beta chain originates from a study of human T cells and chemical hapten exposure (dated by TCRdb to 2020 to 2023). Study-level background: For sensitization, 2% DPC in acetone was applied to a roughly 2 cm by roughly 2 cm area of upper inner arm skin. Patients additionally received weekly therapeutic DPC doses to the scalp throughout the approximately 25-week study period. Patch testing on the upper back used Finn chambers containing 0.01% DPC, with scoring done after 6 days according to International Contact Dermatitis Research Group standards. The patient cohort, mostly female, included alopecia areata with under or over 50% scalp involvement, alopecia totalis and alopecia universalis. The libraries were sequenced as a pool, and the TCR yield per sample differed mostly because of small variations in library volumes within the pool. The study tracked peripheral blood TCR repertoire changes in vivo during primary and secondary sensitization to the hapten diphenylcyclopropenone (DPC) in alopecia patients. Patient blood was sampled pre-sensitization (week 0) and at 2, 6 and about 24 weeks after DPC sensitization. Some 29 alopecia patients provided blood for TCR sequencing at one to four time points (pre-sensitization, 2, 6 and 24 weeks).

Library prep was done by RACE. TCRdb records NextSeq 500 as the sequencer. During library preparation, unique molecular identifiers were attached to individual cDNA molecules so that TCRs could be counted quantitatively and reproducibly. For every blood RNA sample, sequencing covered both the TCR alpha and TCR beta chains. Regarding the original processing steps: Samples had a median of roughly 87,000 TCRs, with a range from roughly 23,224 to 700,000. V, J and CDR3 annotation of the TCR reads was performed with the Decombinator software suite. Every sample was subsampled to the same number of TCRs (28,000) for the PS versus PT1 abundance plots. TCRs were defined as expanded if absent before sensitization and observed at least eight times at the 2-week time point. TCRdb applied fastp at Q25 and MiXCR to the public reads, then kept only in-frame beta chains. Each record represents a unique CDR3 protein, reported with the most common genes and DNA among its rows. For this entry, the V and J calls and clone size follow TCRdb and not the study's own pipeline. This sample gives approximately 120,000 distinct CDR3 sequences in total; about a tenth of them show up just once. The ten largest account for more than 3% of the sample.

V drops 0 bases and J drops 5 bases, leaving 11 bases in between. The CDR3 starts with the cysteine, ends with the phenylalanine, and has 14 residues. Only the CDR3 region is kept as DNA, spanning 42 bases read in frame from base 1. Reading the germline V gene gives CDR1 SGHRS and CDR2 YFSETQ. The time point tag for this specimen amounts to: patch test 2, 6 weeks after DPC sensitization. The treatment or condition label here, explained by the study, means: therapeutic diphenylcyclopropenone sensitization with weekly scalp DPC. At each patch-test visit, blood was drawn before the patch test was applied. Patients were considered eligible if aged 18 to 70, diagnosed with alopecia and deemed suitable for DPC therapy, and patients were excluded if pregnant. Unfractionated whole blood was collected in Tempus Blood RNA tubes, and total RNA was extracted from that blood. Study-wide conclusions, independent of this receptor: A positive correlation was found between the number of PT1 expanded TCRs and patch test score, with significance reached at thresholds 8, 16 and 32 but not 4. DPC sensitization did not change the number of TCRs with a frequency above 1 in 1000, and there was no evidence of changes in global repertoire structure. After repeated subsampling, changes were observed in the strength of the expansion versus patch-test correlation and in the threshold at which the correlation became significant. Expanded TCRs formed significantly more large CDR3 similarity clusters than pre-sensitization or healthy control sets, consistent with antigen-driven responses. All patients had alopecia, a presumed autoimmune disease, so their immune response might differ from that of healthy individuals.

There are many counts of this clonotype. Its binding antigen is unknown. Per-base quality was not reported, and no clone a single base away is much larger than it. Source: whole blood, taken in connection with sensitization to the hapten diphenylcyclopropenone (DPC). The rearranged segments are TRBV5-1 and TRBJ1-1, with no reliable assignment of the D segment. The sequence derives from a woman between 35 and 50 years old with alopecia areata. Some clones in this sample may be carry-over from other donors' samples. Here is the DNA: TGCGCCAGCAGCTTGGCGCGGGATGCAACTGAAGCTTTCTTT. Its amino acids are CASSLARDATEAFF.